These 8 T cell receptor beta chains originate from one sample sequenced in a study of blood T cell repertoires in COVID-19. This table comes from immunoSEQ multiplex PCR, and its TCRdb copy is limited to in-frame clones, with some not included. The sample lists about 140,000 clones; 88% were seen once. Sequencing was performed on peripheral blood. The receptors here all came from a man aged 65 to 79 with acute or convalescent COVID-19.

V usage is TRBV20-1 and J usage is TRBJ2-1, with D unresolved. Trimming stripped 3 bases from V and 9 bases from J, with 12 bases between. The CDR3 sequence is 12 residues long. Germline CDR1 is DFQATT and CDR2 is SNEGSKA (reference sequence). This chain's CDR3 is CSASAWAGEQFF. Written as DNA, the CDR3 is TGCAGTGCTAGTGCCTGGGCCGGTGAGCAGTTCTTC.

The genes are TRBV10-3 and TRBJ1-6; 7 bases map to TRBD1. The CDR3 runs 14 residues. V shed 10 bases and J 7 bases; nucleotides not matched to a gene: 10. The germline V gene has CDR1 ENHRY and CDR2 SYGVKD. The DNA for the CDR3 is TGTGCCACCTGGCCCGGACAGGTCAATTCACCCCTCCACTTT. This codes for CATWPGQVNSPLHF.

The chain uses TRBV7-9 and TRBJ2-5; TRBD2 might be the D (6 bases). The ends were cut back, 3 bases at V and 7 bases at J, with 9 bases in the middle. In germline, CDR1 is SEHNR, CDR2 FQNEAQ (reference sequence). The CDR3 consists of 12 residues. CDR3 nucleotides: TGTGCCAGCAGCTTTCTGGAGGGGACCCAGTACTTC. Encoded protein: CASSFLEGTQYF. The whole variable domain, remainder taken from reference TRBV7-9 and TRBJ2-5, is DTGVSQNPRHKITKRGQNVTFRCDPISEHNRLYWYRQTLGQGPEFLTYFQNEAQLEKSRLLSDRFSAERPKGSFSTLEIQRTEQGDSAMYLCASSFLEGTQYFGPGTRLLVL.

This chain links TRBV24-1 with TRBJ2-5; a possible D gene is TRBD2 (5 bases). Germline V lookup: CDR1 KGHDR, CDR2 SFDVKD. Trimming removed 4 bases at V and 12 bases at J, with 17 bases between. This CDR3 comprises 13 residues. In DNA form, the CDR3 reads TGTGCCACCAGTGACTCCTCCGGGAATAGAAAGTACTTC. The encoded protein is CATSDSSGNRKYF.

The chain recombines TRBV11-3 with TRBJ2-7; possibly TRBD1 for D (6 bases). The germline gives CDR1 SGHNT, CDR2 YENEEA. Trimming pared 5 bases from V and 1 base from J, leaving 15 bases between. This CDR3 region has 15 residues. The CDR3: CASSRGQQSSYEQYF. As DNA, the CDR3 is TGTGCCAGCAGCCGCGGACAGCAATCTTCCTACGAGCAGTACTTC.

CDR3 loop: CASSAPLIVGGWYNEQFF. In DNA, the CDR3 is TGCGCCAGCAGTGCCCCTCTGATAGTGGGGGGTTGGTACAATGAGCAGTTCTTC. The V and J genes are TRBV23-1 and TRBJ2-1; a weak D match, TRBD2 (6 bases). TRBV23-1 is known as an ORF, though its function is uncertain. This CDR3 contains 18 residues. The germline V and J ends were trimmed by 5 bases and 4 bases, with 24 bases remaining between them.

The V and J genes are TRBV19 and TRBJ2-5, with D maybe TRBD1 (5 bases). Germline CDR1 and CDR2: LNHDA and SQIVND (reference sequence). CDR3 length equals 13 residues. V lost 6 bases and J 3 bases, leaving 11 bases between the germline ends. CDR3 sequence: CASSTGVEETQYF. The CDR3 DNA reads as TGTGCCAGTAGCACAGGTGTTGAAGAGACCCAGTACTTC.

The chain links TRBV30 to TRBJ1-2; no definite D call. The germline V gene encodes CDR1 GTSNPN and CDR2 SVGIG (reference sequence). Trimming left V 2 bases short and J 9 bases short, with 16 bases between. There are 13 residues in the CDR3. The CDR3 reads CAWSYPPGGSYTF. CDR3 nucleotides: TGTGCCTGGAGTTACCCCCCCGGCGGCAGCTACACCTTC.